The clone carrying this T cell receptor beta chain has a handful of counts. The sample belongs to a study of radiotherapy plus CTLA-4 blockade in lung cancer. About the research overall: Among patients, under 20% showed objective responses, and 31% had disease control.

Alongside CTLA-4 blockade with ipilimumab, patients with chemo-refractory metastatic non-small-cell lung cancer received focal radiation. The repertoire was sequenced with immunoSEQ multiplex PCR; TCRdb's copy has only in-frame clones and lacks some. Among 55,000 or so clones listed, roughly four fifths were seen once. V lost 8 bases to trimming and J lost 3 bases; unmatched junction nucleotides: 4. The CDR3 contains 12 residues. Germline V gives CDR1 MNHEY, CDR2 SVGAGI. The chain carries TRBV6-5 and TRBJ2-7; TRBD2 aligns across 7 bases. The receptor's source is a human donor with non-small cell lung cancer whose response to radiotherapy plus ipilimumab could not be evaluated. The material sequenced was peripheral blood, taken from a patient treated with radiotherapy plus ipilimumab. Written as DNA, the CDR3 is TGTGCCAGCGGGACTACCTTCTACGAGCAGTACTTC. As protein: CASGTTFYEQYF.